These 10 T cell receptor beta chains share one sample of origin, sequenced in a study of radiotherapy plus CTLA-4 blockade in lung cancer. Libraries were prepared by immunoSEQ multiplex PCR; TCRdb keeps only in-frame clonotypes and omits some of them. The repertoire holds some 66,000 clones, around 83% seen once, with 4% in the top ten. Sample: peripheral blood, taken from a patient treated with radiotherapy plus ipilimumab. Receptor source: a human donor with non-small cell lung cancer who had a partial response to radiotherapy plus ipilimumab.

This clone was found once. The chain joins TRBV9 to TRBJ2-1; 11 bases are shared with TRBD2. Germline V CDR1 and CDR2: SGDLS, YYNGEE. V dropped 7 bases and J dropped 8; count of bases not matched to a gene: 11. CDR3 length equals 15 residues. CDR3 nucleotides: TGTGCCAGCTCGACAATAGCGGGAGGGCCCTATGAGCAGTTCTTC. Protein product: CASSTIAGGPYEQFF.

V and J are TRBV2 and TRBJ2-7; D possibly corresponds to TRBD2 (5 bases). V was shortened by 10 bases and J by 2 bases, with 15 bases between the two germline ends. CDR1 is SNHLY, CDR2 FYNNEI, per germline. The CDR3 covers 13 residues. The CDR3 sequence: CATLPRGAYEQYF. Here the CDR3 DNA reads TGTGCCACCCTACCCCGGGGAGCCTACGAGCAGTACTTC. The whole variable domain, filled in from reference TRBV2 and TRBJ2-7, reads EPEVTQTPSHQVTQMGQEVILRCVPISNHLYFYWYRQILGQKVEFLVSFYNNEISEKSEIFDDQFSVERPDGSNFTLKIRSTKLEDSAMYFCATLPRGAYEQYFGPGTRLTVT.

V is TRBV7-3 and J is TRBJ2-3; perhaps TRBD2 as D (5 bases). V dropped 5 bases and J dropped 2 bases, with 14 bases sitting between them. The CDR3 loop spans 15 amino acids. CDR1 and CDR2 (germline): SGHTA, FQGTGA. The CDR3 is CASSPRASDTDTQYF. The CDR3 coding sequence is TGTGCCAGCAGCCCGCGGGCCTCCGACACAGATACGCAGTATTTT.

The chain recombines TRBV7-2 with TRBJ2-1, with 9 bases fitting TRBD2. The V and J ends lost 5 bases and 4 bases, in that order; junction bases with no gene match: 3. The CDR3 runs 14 residues. Germline V gives CDR1 SGHTA, CDR2 FQGNSA. The CDR3 DNA reads as TGTGCCAGCAGCATGACTAGCGGATACAATGAGCAGTTCTTC. Its translation: CASSMTSGYNEQFF.

The V and J genes are TRBV19 and TRBJ2-5; 7 bases fit TRBD1. The J call could be wrong; TRBJ2-7 is a better fit for the DNA end. This CDR3 is built from 15 residues. Per germline, CDR1 LNHDA and CDR2 SQIVND (reference sequence). The CDR3 region has the DNA TGTGCCAGTAGTATAGCGGGACAGTCTTTCCACGAGCAGTACTTC. Its protein is CASSIAGQSFHEQYF.

The rearrangement links TRBV5-1 to TRBJ1-4, with D perhaps TRBD1 (6 bases). The CDR3 loop spans 15 amino acids. The ends were cut back, 2 bases at V and 8 bases at J, with 16 bases in the middle. The germline V gene has CDR1 SGHRS and CDR2 YFSETQ. CDR3 amino acids: CASSLIQGGGEKLFF. The CDR3 nucleotides read TGCGCCAGCAGCTTAATACAGGGCGGGGGCGAAAAACTGTTTTTT.

This clone was observed a few times. The chain combines TRBV19 with TRBJ2-4, with D tentatively TRBD2 (6 bases). Between the trimmed V and J ends, which lost 9 bases and 3 bases, there was a span of 15 bases. CDR1 and CDR2 from the germline V gene are LNHDA and SQIVND (reference sequence). The length of the CDR3 is 14 residues. DNA of the CDR3: TGTGCCAGCAGCCAACCGGGGGACAAAAACATTCAGTACTTC. Encoded protein: CASSQPGDKNIQYF.

The V and J genes are TRBV28 and TRBJ1-3; 7 bases line up with TRBD1. The V segment lost 6 bases and the J segment 2 bases; nucleotides outside the gene matches: 1. This CDR3 has 13 amino acids. The germline V gene has CDR1 MDHEN and CDR2 SYDVKM. CDR3 residues: CASSRGAGNTIYF. For the CDR3, the DNA is TGTGCCAGCAGCAGGGGGGCTGGAAACACCATATATTTT.

The V and J genes are TRBV14 and TRBJ2-7, with TRBD2 as a possible D gene (5 bases). V was trimmed by 3 bases and J by 3 bases, leaving 12 bases between them. This CDR3 comprises 14 residues. Germline CDR1 is SGHDN and CDR2 is FVKESK. CDR3 protein: CASSQREQYYEQYF. Written as DNA, the CDR3 is TGTGCCAGCAGCCAGAGGGAGCAATACTACGAGCAGTACTTC.

The V gene is TRBV15, the J gene TRBJ1-2; D is unclear. The CDR3 is made up of 16 amino acids. The germline V gene encodes CDR1 LNHNV and CDR2 YYDKDF (reference sequence). Trimming shortened V by 0 bases and J by 5 bases, and 16 bases separated the two germline ends. The CDR3 loop reads CATSRDPRSTSYGYTF. DNA for the CDR3: TGTGCCACCAGCAGAGATCCGAGGTCGACCTCGTATGGCTACACCTTC.